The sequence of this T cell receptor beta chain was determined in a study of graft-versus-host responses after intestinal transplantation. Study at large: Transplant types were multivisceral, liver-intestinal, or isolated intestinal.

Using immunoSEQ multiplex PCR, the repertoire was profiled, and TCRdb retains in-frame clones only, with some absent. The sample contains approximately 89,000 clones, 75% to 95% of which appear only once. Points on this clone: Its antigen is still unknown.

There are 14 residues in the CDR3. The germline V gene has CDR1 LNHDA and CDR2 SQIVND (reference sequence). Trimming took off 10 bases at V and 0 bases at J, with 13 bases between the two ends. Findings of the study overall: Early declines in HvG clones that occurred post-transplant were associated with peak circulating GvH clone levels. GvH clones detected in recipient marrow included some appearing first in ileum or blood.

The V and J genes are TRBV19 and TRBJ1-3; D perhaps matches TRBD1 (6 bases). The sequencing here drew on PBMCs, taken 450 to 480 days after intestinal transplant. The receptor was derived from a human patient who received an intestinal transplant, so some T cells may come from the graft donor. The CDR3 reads CATRPDSSGNTIYF. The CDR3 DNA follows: TGTGCCACCAGACCGGACAGCTCTGGAAACACCATATATTTT. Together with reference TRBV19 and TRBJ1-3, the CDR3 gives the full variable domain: DGGITQSPKYLFRKEGQNVTLSCEQNLNHDAMYWYRQDPGQGLRLIYYSQIVNDFQKGDIAEGYSVSREKKESFPLTVTSAQKNPTAFYLCATRPDSSGNTIYFGEGSWLTVV.